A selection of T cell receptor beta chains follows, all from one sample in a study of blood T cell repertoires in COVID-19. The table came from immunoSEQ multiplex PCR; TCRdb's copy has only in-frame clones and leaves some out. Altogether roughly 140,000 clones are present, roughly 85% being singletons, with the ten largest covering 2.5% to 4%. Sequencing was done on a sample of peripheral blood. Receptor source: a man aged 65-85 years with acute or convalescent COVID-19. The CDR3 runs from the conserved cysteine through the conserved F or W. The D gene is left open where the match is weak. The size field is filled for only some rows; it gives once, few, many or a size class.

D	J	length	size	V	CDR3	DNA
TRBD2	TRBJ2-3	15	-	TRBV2	CASSFLAGNSDTQYF	TGTGCCAGCAGCTTTCTAGCGGGAAACTCAGATACGCAGTATTTT
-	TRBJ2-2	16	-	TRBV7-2	CASSLVPPLNTGELFF	TGTGCCAGCAGCTTAGTGCCACCACTGAACACCGGGGAGCTGTTTTTT
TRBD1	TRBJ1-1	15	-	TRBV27	CASSLSTGDITEAFF	TGTGCCAGCAGTTTATCGACAGGGGATATCACTGAAGCTTTCTTT
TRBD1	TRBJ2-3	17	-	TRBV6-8	CASSPPRLDRGTDTQYF	TGTGCCAGCAGCCCACCTCGCCTCGACAGGGGCACAGATACGCAGTATTTT
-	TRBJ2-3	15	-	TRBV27	CATTLLGQGGDTQYF	TGTGCCACCACCTTGCTCGGGCAGGGGGGAGATACGCAGTATTTT
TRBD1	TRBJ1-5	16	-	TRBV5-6	CASSFRDRGRDQPQHF	TGTGCCAGCAGCTTCCGGGACAGGGGTAGGGATCAGCCCCAGCATTTT
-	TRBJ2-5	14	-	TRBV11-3	CASSLGGGQETQYF	TGTGCCAGCAGCTTAGGAGGGGGACAAGAGACCCAGTACTTC
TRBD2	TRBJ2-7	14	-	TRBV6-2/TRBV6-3	CASSYPSGGREQYF	TGTGCCAGCAGTTACCCGAGCGGGGGACGTGAGCAGTACTTC
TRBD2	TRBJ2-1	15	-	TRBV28	CASSPGGRSYNEQFF	TGTGCCAGCAGTCCGGGAGGGCGCTCCTACAATGAGCAGTTCTTC
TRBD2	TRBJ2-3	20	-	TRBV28	CASSLPSTFGVAGFTDTQYF	TGTGCCAGCAGTTTACCGTCCACCTTCGGGGTAGCGGGCTTTACAGATACGCAGTATTTT
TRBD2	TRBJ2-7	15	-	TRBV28	CASTFSGQSSYEQYF	TGTGCCAGCACCTTTAGCGGGCAAAGCTCCTACGAGCAGTACTTC
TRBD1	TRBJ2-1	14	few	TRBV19	CASWDRASYNEQFF	TGTGCCAGTTGGGACAGGGCTTCCTACAATGAGCAGTTCTTC
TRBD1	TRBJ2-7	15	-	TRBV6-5	CASSFPQGSSYEQYF	TGTGCCAGCAGTTTCCCACAGGGGAGTTCCTACGAGCAGTACTTC
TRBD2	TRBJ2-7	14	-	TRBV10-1	CASRHFSGRNEQYF	TGCGCCAGCAGGCATTTCAGCGGGAGAAACGAGCAGTACTTC
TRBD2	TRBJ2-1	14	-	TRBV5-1	CASSPGLAATPQFF	TGCGCCAGCAGCCCCGGACTAGCGGCGACCCCCCAGTTCTTC
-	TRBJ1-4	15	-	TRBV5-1	CASSFNSPTNEKLFF	TGCGCCAGCAGCTTCAACAGCCCAACTAATGAAAAACTGTTTTTT
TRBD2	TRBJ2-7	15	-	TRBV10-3	CAISDLTSGSYEQYF	TGTGCCATCAGTGATTTGACTAGCGGGAGTTACGAGCAGTACTTC
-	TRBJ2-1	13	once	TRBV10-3	CAISEGRGDEQFF	TGTGCCATCAGTGAGGGCAGGGGTGATGAGCAGTTCTTC
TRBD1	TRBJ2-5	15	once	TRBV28	CASSRDRGRGETQYF	TGTGCCAGCAGCCGGGACAGGGGGAGAGGGGAGACCCAGTACTTC
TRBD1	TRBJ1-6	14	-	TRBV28	CASRIGQGASPLHF	TGTGCCAGCAGAATCGGCCAGGGGGCCTCACCCCTCCACTTT
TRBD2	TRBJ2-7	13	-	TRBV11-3	CASSDGGSDEQYF	TGTGCCAGCAGCGACGGGGGGAGCGACGAGCAGTACTTC
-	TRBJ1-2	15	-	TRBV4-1	CASSLSQAGDYGYTF	TGCGCCAGCAGCCTATCCCAAGCAGGGGACTATGGCTACACCTTC
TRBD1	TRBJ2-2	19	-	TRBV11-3	CASSLGGGKRHWNTGELFF	TGTGCCAGCAGCTTAGGAGGGGGCAAACGTCATTGGAACACCGGGGAGCTGTTTTTT
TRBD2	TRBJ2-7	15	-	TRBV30	CAWSVGLAGSYEQYF	TGTGCCTGGAGTGTGGGACTAGCGGGGTCCTACGAGCAGTACTTC
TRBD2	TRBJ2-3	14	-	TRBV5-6	CASSFGLGTDTQYF	TGTGCCAGCAGCTTCGGACTAGGGACAGATACGCAGTATTTT
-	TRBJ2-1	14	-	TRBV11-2	CASSLERLYNEQFF	TGTGCCAGCAGCTTAGAGAGACTGTACAATGAGCAGTTCTTC
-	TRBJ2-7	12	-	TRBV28	CASSLGQHEQYF	TGTGCCAGCAGTTTAGGGCAGCACGAGCAGTACTTC
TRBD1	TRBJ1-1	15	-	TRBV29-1	CSVEGDSPGDTEAFF	TGCAGCGTTGAAGGGGACAGCCCAGGGGACACTGAAGCTTTCTTT
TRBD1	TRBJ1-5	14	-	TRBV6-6	CASSADRAYGPQHF	TGTGCCAGCAGTGCGGACAGGGCGTACGGGCCCCAGCATTTT